These 23 T cell receptor beta chains were sequenced from one sample in a study of human T cells and chemical hapten exposure (dated by TCRdb to the early 2020s). The intended sense of this specimen's time point label: patch test 3, about 24 weeks after DPC sensitization. In light of the paper, this sample's treatment or condition label describes: therapeutic diphenylcyclopropenone sensitization with weekly scalp DPC. Total RNA was isolated from unfractionated whole blood collected in Tempus Blood RNA tubes. Library preparation was by RACE. Sequencing was carried out with a NextSeq 500. TCRdb ran its own pipeline on the public reads, namely fastp trimming at Q25 and MiXCR clone calling, and kept in-frame beta chains. Identical CDR3 proteins give one entry, which carries the most common genes and DNA. The table for this sample lists around 40,000 distinct CDR3 sequences; 9.5% to 15% of them were counted only once. Together, the top ten hold over 2% of the sample.

The source was whole blood, collected in connection with sensitization to the hapten diphenylcyclopropenone (DPC). The receptors here all came from a woman in her 40s with alopecia areata. Some clones in this sample may be carry-over from other donors' samples.

This clonotype was seen more than once but under ten times. The chain has TRBV4-1 and TRBJ2-7; 9 positions match TRBD1. In germline, CDR1 is MGHRA, CDR2 YSYEKL. The V and J ends lost 3 bases and 3 bases, in that order; junction bases with no gene match: 6. CDR3 size: 15 residues. CDR3 loop: CASSQGRDRVYEQYF. The CDR3 nucleotides are TGCGCCAGCAGCCAGGGCCGGGACAGGGTCTACGAGCAGTACTTC.

This clonotype was picked up many times. The V gene is TRBV11-2, the J gene TRBJ2-3, with 7 bases identical to TRBD2. This CDR3 is 18 amino acids long. Trimming cost V 2 bases and J 3 bases; bases outside gene matches: 14. CDR1 and CDR2 from the germline V gene are SGHAT and FQNNGV. The CDR3: CASSLTVTRTRPTDTQYF. CDR3 bases: TGTGCCAGCAGCTTAACCGTCACTCGGACTAGACCGACAGATACGCAGTATTTT.

This clonotype was seen ten or more times. The J gene is TRBJ1-1, the V gene TRBV15; tentatively, D is TRBD1 (6 bases). The CDR3 spans 16 residues. Trimming shortened V by 5 bases and J by 0 bases, and 16 bases separated the two germline ends. Germline V gives CDR1 LNHNV, CDR2 YYDKDF (reference sequence). The CDR3 protein is CATSHRDISMNTEAFF. Here the CDR3 DNA reads TGTGCCACCAGCCACCGGGACATCTCTATGAACACTGAAGCTTTCTTT.

V usage is TRBV12-3 or TRBV12-4 and J usage is TRBJ1-6, with 7 positions matching TRBD1. The CDR3 is 13 residues long. The J segment lost 6 bases and the V segment lost 6 bases, leaving 2 bases of the junction unmatched. In DNA form, the CDR3 reads TGTGCCAGCAGCCGACAGGGTAATTCACCCCTCCACTTT. This gives the protein CASSRQGNSPLHF.

This clonotype was found a few times. The J gene is TRBJ2-7, the V gene TRBV4-1, with 7 nucleotides matching TRBD2. With 0 bases clipped from V and 5 bases from J, the junction kept 10 bases outside the gene matches. The germline gives CDR1 MGHRA, CDR2 YSYEKL. The CDR3 sequence is 16 residues long. The CDR3 DNA is TGCGCCAGCAGCCAAGATAAAGCGGGAAGTCGCCACGAGCAGTACTTC. Translating gives CASSQDKAGSRHEQYF.

This clonotype was seen ten or more times. The CDR3 loop is CSAQRNTEAFF. CDR3 in DNA: TGCAGTGCTCAAAGGAACACTGAAGCTTTCTTT. The rearrangement links TRBV20-1 to TRBJ1-1; D is ambiguous. The CDR3 is 11 amino acids. V was shortened by 5 bases and J by 1 base, with 5 bases between the two germline ends. The germline gives CDR1 DFQATT, CDR2 SNEGSKA (reference sequence).

This clonotype was detected many times. The chain joins TRBV2 to TRBJ1-2, with 7 bases aligning to TRBD1. Germline V gives CDR1 SNHLY, CDR2 FYNNEI. This CDR3 comprises 13 residues. After removal of 5 bases from V and 2 bases from J, the junction contained 2 bases not matched to a gene. The CDR3 coding sequence is TGTGCCAGCAGTAGGGACAGCAACTATGGCTACACCTTC. Residues: CASSRDSNYGYTF.

In this sample, this clonotype turned up many times. The CDR3, as DNA: TGTGCCAGCAGTTTCCAGGGGGCCGGGGAGCTGTTTTTT. Translated, it gives CASSFQGAGELFF. The V and J genes are TRBV6-2 or TRBV6-3 and TRBJ2-2; 7 bases map to TRBD1. Germline assignment: CDR1 MNHEY and CDR2 SVGEGT. V was pared by 4 bases and J by 6 bases, with 2 bases of the junction left unmatched. The CDR3 covers 13 residues.

This clonotype showed up just a few times. The chain uses TRBV7-9 and TRBJ1-2, with unresolved D. Trimming left V 1 base short and J 8 bases short, with 11 bases between. CDR3 length: 13 amino acids. CDR1 is SEHNR and CDR2 is FQNEAQ in the germline V gene (reference sequence). The CDR3 region is CASSLDGFRGYTF. The CDR3, as DNA: TGTGCCAGCAGCTTAGACGGGTTCCGGGGCTACACCTTC.

The rearrangement joins TRBV7-2 to TRBJ1-4; 10 bases map to TRBD1. Germline V gives CDR1 SGHTA, CDR2 FQGNSA. V trimming: 5 bases; J trimming: 8 bases; junction bases outside the gene matches: 8. The CDR3 contains 15 residues. The CDR3 spells CASSPRQGAREKLFF. CDR3 DNA sequence: TGTGCCAGCAGCCCCCGACAGGGGGCAAGGGAAAAACTGTTTTTT.

V and J are TRBV7-2 and TRBJ2-1, with TRBD2 identical over 9 bases. CDR1 and CDR2 from the germline V gene are SGHTA and FQGNSA. The CDR3 has 14 residues. Trimming at V came to 5 bases and at J to 10 bases, leaving 9 bases not matched to a gene. As DNA, the CDR3 is TGTGCCAGCAGCCCGTACACCGGGACTAGCGAGCAGTTCTTC. Protein: CASSPYTGTSEQFF.

The V gene is TRBV7-6, the J gene TRBJ2-7; D remains unclear. V was trimmed by 5 bases and J by 2 bases, leaving 13 bases between them. Germline V CDR1 and CDR2: SGHVS, FNYEAQ. The CDR3 runs 14 residues. CDR3 nucleotide sequence: TGTGCCAGCAGCCCCCATAGGGAAGCCTACGAGCAGTACTTC. Translation gives CASSPHREAYEQYF. Supplemented by reference TRBV7-6 and TRBJ2-7, the full variable domain reads GAGVSQSPRYKVTKRGQDVALRCDPISGHVSLYWYRQALGQGPEFLTYFNYEAQQDKSGLPNDRFSAERPEGSISTLTIQRTEQRDSAMYRCASSPHREAYEQYFGPGTRLTVT.

This clonotype has ten or more counts. The gene calls are TRBV11-3 and TRBJ1-2, with TRBD1 matching 9 bases. This CDR3 is built from 17 residues. Losses at the gene ends were 4 bases for V and 2 bases for J; bases not matched to a gene: 11. The germline V gene encodes CDR1 SGHNT and CDR2 YENEEA. The CDR3 is CASSSRTGDITNYGYTF. CDR3 in DNA: TGTGCCAGCAGCTCCAGGACAGGGGATATAACGAACTATGGCTACACCTTC.

This clonotype appeared many times. V is TRBV29-1 and J is TRBJ2-1; TRBD2 matches at 10 bases. The CDR3 consists of 18 residues. CDR1 is SQVTM, CDR2 ANQGSEA, per germline. Trimming removed 6 bases from V and 4 bases from J; junction bases left unmatched: 18. The CDR3 loop is CSVTLPLAGDPLYNEQFF. The CDR3 DNA reads as TGCAGCGTCACCCTTCCTCTAGCGGGAGACCCCTTATACAATGAGCAGTTCTTC.

This clonotype was seen at least ten times. This chain connects TRBV29-1 to TRBJ2-7; TRBD2 matches 7 bases. The CDR3 contains 12 residues. Per germline, CDR1 SQVTM and CDR2 ANQGSEA. The V gene end was trimmed by 7 bases and the J gene end by 0 bases; junction bases not matched to a gene: 3. CDR3 in DNA: TGCAGCGGAGGCGGGGGCTCCTACGAGCAGTACTTC. It specifies CSGGGGSYEQYF.

This clonotype has a count of ten or more. The rearrangement joins TRBV5-5 to TRBJ1-2; 9 bases map to TRBD1. Germline-derived CDR1 and CDR2 are SGHKS and YYEKEE (reference sequence). J was trimmed by 4 bases and V by 3 bases; bases with no gene match: 4. The CDR3 totals 14 residues. The CDR3 DNA reads TGTGCCAGCAGCTGGGGACAGGGCGCCTATGGCTACACCTTC. Residues: CASSWGQGAYGYTF.

This clonotype was picked up one time. The chain couples TRBV7-3 to TRBJ2-1, with TRBD2 matching 13 bases. The J segment lost 5 bases and the V segment lost 2 bases, leaving 3 bases of the junction unmatched. CDR1 SGHTA and CDR2 FQGTGA come from the germline V gene. The CDR3 runs to 16 residues. CDR3 loop: CASSLGTSGNNNEQFF. CDR3 nucleotides: TGTGCCAGCAGCTTAGGGACTAGCGGGAATAACAATGAGCAGTTCTTC.

This clonotype was found a few times. The rearrangement joins TRBV6-1 to TRBJ1-2; the D gene is possibly TRBD1 (5 bases). Looked up from germline, CDR1 is MNHNS and CDR2 is SASEGT. This CDR3 region has 13 residues. Trimming stripped 2 bases from V and 6 bases from J, with 10 bases between. The CDR3, as DNA: TGTGCCAGCAGTGAATTAGAGGGGAATGGCTACACCTTC. Translating gives CASSELEGNGYTF.

The J gene is TRBJ1-1, the V gene TRBV24-1; no definite D call. V lost 4 bases and J lost 5, with 10 bases in between. The CDR3 consists of 13 residues. Germline V gene lookup returns CDR1 KGHDR and CDR2 SFDVKD. CDR3 sequence: CATSDPSGTEAFF. Written as DNA, the CDR3 is TGTGCCACCAGTGACCCAAGTGGGACTGAAGCTTTCTTT.

The chain has TRBV9 and TRBJ1-1; D is undetermined. Germline values: CDR1 SGDLS, CDR2 YYNGEE. There are 13 residues in the CDR3. Trimming took 4 bases from V and 6 from J, leaving 13 bases between them. The CDR3 loop reads CASSPSYSPEAFF. CDR3 coding DNA: TGTGCCAGCAGCCCCTCCTACAGTCCTGAAGCTTTCTTT.

This clonotype was counted between two and nine times. The chain employs TRBV18 and TRBJ2-7, with D hard to call. CDR1 and CDR2 (germline): KGHSH, LQKENI. Trimming took off 0 bases at V and 7 bases at J, with 10 bases between the two ends. This CDR3 comprises 13 residues. As DNA, the CDR3 is TGTGCCAGCTCACCACCTTCCGCAGTTGAGCAGTACTTC. It is translated as CASSPPSAVEQYF. Complete variable domain (other parts from reference TRBV18 and TRBJ2-7): NAGVMQNPRHLVRRRGQEARLRCSPMKGHSHVYWYRQLPEEGLKFMVYLQKENIIDESGMPKERFSAEFPKEGPSILRIQQVVRGDSAAYFCASSPPSAVEQYFGPGTRLTVT.

This clonotype appeared a few times. DNA of the CDR3: TGTGCCAGCAGCCCCCCAAGGATGGTAGCAGATACGCAGTATTTT. Amino acid sequence: CASSPPRMVADTQYF. The chain uses TRBV9 and TRBJ2-3; unclear D gene. The germline gives CDR1 SGDLS, CDR2 YYNGEE. Trimming pared 4 bases from V and 4 bases from J, leaving 16 bases between. CDR3 length: 15 amino acids.

This clonotype was seen ten or more times. The rearrangement uses TRBV20-1 and TRBJ2-4; possibly TRBD1 or TRBD2 for D (5 bases each). Trimming removed 1 base from V and 13 bases from J, with 20 bases in between. Per the germline V gene, CDR1 is DFQATT and CDR2 is SNEGSKA (reference sequence). This CDR3 comprises 14 residues. CDR3 sequence reads: CSARVRRGEGPQYF. CDR3 nucleotides: TGCAGTGCTAGAGTTCGAAGGGGAGAGGGGCCCCAGTACTTC.